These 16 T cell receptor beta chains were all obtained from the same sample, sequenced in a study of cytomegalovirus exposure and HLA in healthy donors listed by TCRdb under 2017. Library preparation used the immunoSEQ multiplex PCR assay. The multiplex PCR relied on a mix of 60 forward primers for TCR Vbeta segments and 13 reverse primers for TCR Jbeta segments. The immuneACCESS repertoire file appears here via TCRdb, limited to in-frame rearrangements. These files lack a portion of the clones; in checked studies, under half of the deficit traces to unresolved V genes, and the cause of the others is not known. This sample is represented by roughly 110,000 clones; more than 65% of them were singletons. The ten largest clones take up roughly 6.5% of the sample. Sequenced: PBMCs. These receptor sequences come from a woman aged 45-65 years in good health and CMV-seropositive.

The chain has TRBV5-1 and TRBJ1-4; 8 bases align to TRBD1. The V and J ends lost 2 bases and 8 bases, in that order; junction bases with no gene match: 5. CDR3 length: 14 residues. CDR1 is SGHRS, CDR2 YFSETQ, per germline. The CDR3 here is CASSFQGAYEKLFF. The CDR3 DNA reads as TGCGCCAGCAGCTTTCAGGGGGCCTACGAAAAACTGTTTTTT. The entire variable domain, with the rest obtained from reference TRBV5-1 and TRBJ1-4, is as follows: KAGVTQTPRYLIKTRGQQVTLSCSPISGHRSVSWYQQTPGQGLQFLFEYFSETQRNKGNFPGRFSGRQFSNSRSEMNVSTLELGDSALYLCASSFQGAYEKLFFGSGTQLSVL.

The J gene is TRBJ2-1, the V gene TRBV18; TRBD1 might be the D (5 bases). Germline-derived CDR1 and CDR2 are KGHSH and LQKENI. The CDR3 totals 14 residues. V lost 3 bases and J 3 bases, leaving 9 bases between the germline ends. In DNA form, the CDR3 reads TGTGCCAGCTCACCGATAGGGGACTACAATGAGCAGTTCTTC. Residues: CASSPIGDYNEQFF.

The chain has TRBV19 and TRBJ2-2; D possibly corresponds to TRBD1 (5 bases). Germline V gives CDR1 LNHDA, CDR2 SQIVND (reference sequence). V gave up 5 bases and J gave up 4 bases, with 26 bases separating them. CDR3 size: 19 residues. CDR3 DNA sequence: TGTGCCAGTAGTGCGCTAGGTAGTAACAGGCTTCTGGGCACCGGGGAGCTGTTTTTT. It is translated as CASSALGSNRLLGTGELFF.

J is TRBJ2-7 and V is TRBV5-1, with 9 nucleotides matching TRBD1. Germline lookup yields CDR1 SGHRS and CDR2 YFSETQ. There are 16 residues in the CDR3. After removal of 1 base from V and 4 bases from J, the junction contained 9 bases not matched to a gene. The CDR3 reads CASSLPGTGRGYEQYF. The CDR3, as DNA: TGCGCCAGCAGCTTGCCAGGGACAGGGAGGGGATACGAGCAGTACTTC. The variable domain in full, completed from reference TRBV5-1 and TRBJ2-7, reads KAGVTQTPRYLIKTRGQQVTLSCSPISGHRSVSWYQQTPGQGLQFLFEYFSETQRNKGNFPGRFSGRQFSNSRSEMNVSTLELGDSALYLCASSLPGTGRGYEQYFGPGTRLTVT.

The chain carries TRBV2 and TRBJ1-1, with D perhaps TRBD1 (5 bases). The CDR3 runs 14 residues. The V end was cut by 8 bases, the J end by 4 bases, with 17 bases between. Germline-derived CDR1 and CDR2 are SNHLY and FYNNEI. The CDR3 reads CASLTEAELTEAFF. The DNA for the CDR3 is TGTGCCAGCCTGACAGAGGCGGAACTCACTGAAGCTTTCTTT.

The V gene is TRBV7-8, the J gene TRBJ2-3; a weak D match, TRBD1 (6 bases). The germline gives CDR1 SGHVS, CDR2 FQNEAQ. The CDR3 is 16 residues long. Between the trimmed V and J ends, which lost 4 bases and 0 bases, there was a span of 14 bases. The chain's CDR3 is CASSYRTVSSTDTQYF. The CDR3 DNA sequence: TGTGCCAGCAGCTACCGGACAGTCTCTAGCACAGATACGCAGTATTTT.

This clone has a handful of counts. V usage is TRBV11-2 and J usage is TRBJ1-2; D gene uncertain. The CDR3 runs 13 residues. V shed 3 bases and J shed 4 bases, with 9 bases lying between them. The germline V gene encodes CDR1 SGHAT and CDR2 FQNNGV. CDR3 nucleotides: TGTGCCAGCAGCTTTCCTACAGCCTATGGCTACACCTTC. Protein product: CASSFPTAYGYTF.

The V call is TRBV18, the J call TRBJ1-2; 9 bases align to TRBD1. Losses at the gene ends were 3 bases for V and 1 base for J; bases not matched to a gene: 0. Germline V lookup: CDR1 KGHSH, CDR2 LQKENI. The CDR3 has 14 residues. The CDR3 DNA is TGTGCCAGCTCACCGGGACAGGGTAACTATGGCTACACCTTC. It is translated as CASSPGQGNYGYTF.

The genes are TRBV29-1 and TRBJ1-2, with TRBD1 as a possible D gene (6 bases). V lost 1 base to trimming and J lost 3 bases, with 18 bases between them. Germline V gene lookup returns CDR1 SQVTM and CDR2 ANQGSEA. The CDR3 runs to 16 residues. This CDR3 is CSVEVPTSGEYYGYTF. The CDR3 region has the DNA TGCAGCGTTGAAGTTCCCACCTCAGGGGAATACTATGGCTACACCTTC.

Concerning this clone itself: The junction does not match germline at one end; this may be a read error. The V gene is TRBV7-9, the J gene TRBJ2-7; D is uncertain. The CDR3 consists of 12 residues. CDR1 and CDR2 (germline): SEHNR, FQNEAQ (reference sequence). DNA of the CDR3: TGTTCCAGCAGCTTAGATCATTACGAGCAGTACTTC. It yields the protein CSSSLDHYEQYF. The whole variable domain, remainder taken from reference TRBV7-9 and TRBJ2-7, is DTGVSQNPRHKITKRGQNVTFRCDPISEHNRLYWYRQTLGQGPEFLTYFQNEAQLEKSRLLSDRFSAERPKGSFSTLEIQRTEQGDSAMYLCSSSLDHYEQYFGPGTRLTVT.

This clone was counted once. The CDR3 DNA sequence: TGTGCCCTAGGAGGGTCTTCAGATACGCAGTATTTT. It translates to CALGGSSDTQYF. V and J are TRBV10-3 and TRBJ2-3; weak D call: TRBD2 (6 bases). CDR3 length: 12 residues. Germline-derived CDR1 and CDR2 are ENHRY and SYGVKD. V dropped 11 bases and J dropped 4 bases, with 13 bases sitting between them.

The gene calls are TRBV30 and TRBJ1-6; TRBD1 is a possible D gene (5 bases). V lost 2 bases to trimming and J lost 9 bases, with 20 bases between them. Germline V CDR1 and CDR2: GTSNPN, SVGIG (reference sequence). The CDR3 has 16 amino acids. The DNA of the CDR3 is TGTGCCTGGAGTTCCGCATCTTCAGGGCAGGGTTCACCCCTCCACTTT. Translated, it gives CAWSSASSGQGSPLHF.

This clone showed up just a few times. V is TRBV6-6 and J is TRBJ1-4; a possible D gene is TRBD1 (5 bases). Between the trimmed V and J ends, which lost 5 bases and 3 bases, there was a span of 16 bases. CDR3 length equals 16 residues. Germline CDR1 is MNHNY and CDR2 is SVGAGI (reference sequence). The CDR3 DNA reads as TGTGCCAGCAGTCCAGACAGAGCAAGGGCTAATGAAAAACTGTTTTTT. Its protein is CASSPDRARANEKLFF.

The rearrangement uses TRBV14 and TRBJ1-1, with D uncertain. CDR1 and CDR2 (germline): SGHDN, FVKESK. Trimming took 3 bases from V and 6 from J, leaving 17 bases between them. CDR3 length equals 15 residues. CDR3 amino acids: CASSQFDTANPEAFF. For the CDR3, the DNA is TGTGCCAGCAGCCAGTTCGACACGGCCAATCCTGAAGCTTTCTTT.

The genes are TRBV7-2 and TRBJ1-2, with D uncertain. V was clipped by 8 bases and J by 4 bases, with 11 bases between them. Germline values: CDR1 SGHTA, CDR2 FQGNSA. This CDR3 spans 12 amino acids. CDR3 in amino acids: CASSINIYGYTF. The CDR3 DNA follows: TGTGCCAGCTCGATTAACATCTATGGCTACACCTTC.

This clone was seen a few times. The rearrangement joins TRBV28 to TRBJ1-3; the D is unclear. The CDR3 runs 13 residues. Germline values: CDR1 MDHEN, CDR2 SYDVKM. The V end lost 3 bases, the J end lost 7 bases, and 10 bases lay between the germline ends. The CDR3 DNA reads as TGTGCCAGCAGTTTTATTCGGTGGAACACCATATATTTT. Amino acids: CASSFIRWNTIYF. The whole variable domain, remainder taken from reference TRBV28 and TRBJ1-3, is DVKVTQSSRYLVKRTGEKVFLECVQDMDHENMFWYRQDPGLGLRLIYFSYDVKMKEKGDIPEGYSVSREKKERFSLILESASTNQTSMYLCASSFIRWNTIYFGEGSWLTVV.